Presented here are 5 T cell receptor beta chains from one specimen sequenced in a study of shared clonotypes between healthy human individuals. Some clones are missing from TCRdb's copy, which holds only in-frame ones; the method was immunoSEQ multiplex PCR. The sample holds some 2,000,000 clones; under 97% are singletons and the top ten take approximately 0.13%. The sample was naive CD4+ T cells sorted from blood. The subset was: CD45RA+ positively selected. These receptors were collected from a man younger than 30 in good health.

The CDR3 loop is CASSLESTSAGYTF. The CDR3 DNA reads TGTGCCAGCAGCTTAGAAAGCACCTCGGCGGGCTACACCTTC. The chain is built from TRBV7-2 and TRBJ1-2; unclear D gene. Trimming removed 1 base from V and 8 bases from J, with 14 bases in between. Germline V gene data show CDR1 as SGHTA and CDR2 as FQGNSA. This CDR3 comprises 14 residues.

About this clone: The same CDR3 arises from other DNA sequences in this sample as well. The chain carries TRBV19 and TRBJ2-7; 10 positions match TRBD2. Losses at the gene ends were 4 bases for V and 4 bases for J; bases not matched to a gene: 7. CDR1 LNHDA and CDR2 SQIVND come from the germline V gene (reference sequence). This CDR3 spans 15 amino acids. CDR3 sequence: CASSTSSGGPYEQYF. The CDR3 DNA follows: TGTGCCAGTAGTACTTCTAGCGGGGGTCCTTACGAGCAGTACTTC.

The chain recombines TRBV5-1 with TRBJ2-2; 11 bases align to TRBD2. This CDR3 has 19 amino acids. CDR1 and CDR2 from the germline V gene are SGHRS and YFSETQ. J was trimmed by 6 bases and V by 2 bases; bases with no gene match: 15. CDR3 sequence: CASSFGIAGGRGSPGELFF. The CDR3, as DNA: TGCGCCAGCAGCTTCGGGATAGCGGGGGGGCGAGGGTCCCCCGGGGAGCTGTTTTTT.

This clone is a singleton in its sample. The J gene is TRBJ1-2, the V gene TRBV9; TRBD1 aligns across 9 bases. V lost 3 bases, J lost 0 bases, and 3 bases stayed unmatched. Looked up from germline, CDR1 is SGDLS and CDR2 is YYNGEE. The length of the CDR3 is 15 residues. CDR3 amino acids: CASSAGTGPNYGYTF. In DNA form, the CDR3 reads TGTGCCAGCAGCGCCGGGACAGGGCCTAACTATGGCTACACCTTC.

V is TRBV5-5 and J is TRBJ1-2; D ambiguous. V was clipped by 0 bases and J by 5 bases, with 11 bases between them. Looked up from germline, CDR1 is SGHKS and CDR2 is YYEKEE (reference sequence). This CDR3 is 14 amino acids long. The CDR3 DNA is TGTGCCAGCAGCTTGGCCGTAGAGTCTTATGGCTACACCTTC. Its translation: CASSLAVESYGYTF.